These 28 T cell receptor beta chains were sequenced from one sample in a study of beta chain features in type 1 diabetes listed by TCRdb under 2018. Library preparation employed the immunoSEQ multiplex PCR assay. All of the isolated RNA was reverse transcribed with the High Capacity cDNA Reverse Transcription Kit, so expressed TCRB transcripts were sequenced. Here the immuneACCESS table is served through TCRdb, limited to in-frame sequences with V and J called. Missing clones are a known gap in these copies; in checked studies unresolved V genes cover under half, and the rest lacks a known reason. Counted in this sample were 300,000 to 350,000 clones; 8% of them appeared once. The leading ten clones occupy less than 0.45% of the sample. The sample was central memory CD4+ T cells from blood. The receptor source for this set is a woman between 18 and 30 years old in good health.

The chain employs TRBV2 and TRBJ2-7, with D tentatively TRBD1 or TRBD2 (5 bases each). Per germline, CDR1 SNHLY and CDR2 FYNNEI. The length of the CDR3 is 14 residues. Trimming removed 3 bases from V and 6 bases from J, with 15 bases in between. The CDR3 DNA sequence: TGTGCCAGCAGTGAGGAGGCAGGGCTGAGCGAGCAGTACTTC. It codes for CASSEEAGLSEQYF.

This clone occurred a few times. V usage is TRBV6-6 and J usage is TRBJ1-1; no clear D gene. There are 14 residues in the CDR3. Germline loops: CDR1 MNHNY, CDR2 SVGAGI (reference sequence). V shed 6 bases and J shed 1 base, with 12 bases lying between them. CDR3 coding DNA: TGTGCCAGCAGCCCACATAACGGGAACACTGAAGCTTTCTTT. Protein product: CASSPHNGNTEAFF.

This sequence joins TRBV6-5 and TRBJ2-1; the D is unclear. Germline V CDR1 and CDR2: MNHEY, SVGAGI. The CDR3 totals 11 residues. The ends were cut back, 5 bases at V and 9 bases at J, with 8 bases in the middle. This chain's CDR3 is CASSLGVEQFF. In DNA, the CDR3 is TGTGCCAGCAGTCTCGGTGTTGAGCAGTTCTTC.

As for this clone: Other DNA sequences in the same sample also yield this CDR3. This CDR3 reads CASSYAGGGYTF. The CDR3 bases are TGTGCCAGCAGTTACGCAGGGGGTGGCTACACCTTC. The chain recombines TRBV6-5 with TRBJ1-2, with 7 bases identical to TRBD1. The V gene's germline CDR1 is MNHEY and CDR2 SVGAGI. This CDR3 comprises 12 residues. V dropped 2 bases and J dropped 7; count of bases not matched to a gene: 1.

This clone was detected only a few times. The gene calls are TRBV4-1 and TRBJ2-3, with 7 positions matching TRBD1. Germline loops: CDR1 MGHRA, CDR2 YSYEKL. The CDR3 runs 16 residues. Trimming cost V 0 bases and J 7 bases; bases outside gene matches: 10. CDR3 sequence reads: CASSQDSLGTANTQYF. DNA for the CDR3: TGCGCCAGCAGCCAAGATTCTCTGGGGACAGCTAATACGCAGTATTTT.

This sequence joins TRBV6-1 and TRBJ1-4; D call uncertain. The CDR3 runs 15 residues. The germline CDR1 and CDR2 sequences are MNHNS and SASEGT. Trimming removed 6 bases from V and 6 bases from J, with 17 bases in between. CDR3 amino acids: CASSSGGASDEKLFF. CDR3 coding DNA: TGTGCCAGCAGCTCCGGCGGAGCGTCAGATGAAAAACTGTTTTTT.

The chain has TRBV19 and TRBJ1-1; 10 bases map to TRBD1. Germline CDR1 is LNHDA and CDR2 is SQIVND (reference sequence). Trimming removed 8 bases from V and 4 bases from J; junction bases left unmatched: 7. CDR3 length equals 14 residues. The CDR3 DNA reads TGTGCCAGTGTCCGGGACAGGGGTATCACTGAAGCTTTCTTT. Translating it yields CASVRDRGITEAFF.

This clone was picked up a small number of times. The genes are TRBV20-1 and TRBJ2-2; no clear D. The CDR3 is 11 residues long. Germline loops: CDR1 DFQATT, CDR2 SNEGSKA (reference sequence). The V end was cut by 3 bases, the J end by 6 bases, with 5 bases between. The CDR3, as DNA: TGCAGTGCTAGGAGTCCCGGGGAGCTGTTTTTT. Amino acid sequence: CSARSPGELFF.

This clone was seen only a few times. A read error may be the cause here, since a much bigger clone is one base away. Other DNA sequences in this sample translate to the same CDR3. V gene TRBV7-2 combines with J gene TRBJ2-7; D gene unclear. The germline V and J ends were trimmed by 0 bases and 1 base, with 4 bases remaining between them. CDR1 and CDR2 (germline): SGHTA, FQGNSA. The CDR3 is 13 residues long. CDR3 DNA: TGTGCCAGCAGCTTAGCAGGATCCTACGAGCAGTACTTC. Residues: CASSLAGSYEQYF.

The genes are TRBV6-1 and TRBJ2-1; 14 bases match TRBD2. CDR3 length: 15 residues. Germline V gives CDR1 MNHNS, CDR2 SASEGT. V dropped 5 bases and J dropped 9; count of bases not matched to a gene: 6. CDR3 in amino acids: CASSRTSGRIVEQFF. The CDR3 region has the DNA TGTGCCAGCAGTAGGACTAGCGGGAGGATTGTTGAGCAGTTCTTC.

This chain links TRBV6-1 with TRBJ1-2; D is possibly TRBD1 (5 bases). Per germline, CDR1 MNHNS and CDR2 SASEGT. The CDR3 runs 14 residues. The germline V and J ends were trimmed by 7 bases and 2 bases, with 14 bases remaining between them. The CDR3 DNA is TGTGCCAGCAAGTCCTCCGGGGGAAACTATGGCTACACCTTC. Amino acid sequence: CASKSSGGNYGYTF.

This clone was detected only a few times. CDR3 protein: CASSHSWDNEQFF. CDR3 nucleotides: TGTGCCAGCAGCCATTCCTGGGATAATGAGCAGTTCTTC. The rearrangement links TRBV4-2 to TRBJ2-1, with D uncertain. The CDR3 sequence is 13 residues long. V dropped 3 bases and J dropped 7 bases, with 10 bases sitting between them. Germline loops: CDR1 LGHNA, CDR2 YNFKEQ.

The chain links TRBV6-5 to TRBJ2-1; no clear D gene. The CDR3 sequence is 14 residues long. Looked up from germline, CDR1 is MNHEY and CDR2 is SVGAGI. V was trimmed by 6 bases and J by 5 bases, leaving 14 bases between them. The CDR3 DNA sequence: TGTGCCAGCAGCCAATACCGACCGAACAATGAGCAGTTCTTC. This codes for CASSQYRPNNEQFF.

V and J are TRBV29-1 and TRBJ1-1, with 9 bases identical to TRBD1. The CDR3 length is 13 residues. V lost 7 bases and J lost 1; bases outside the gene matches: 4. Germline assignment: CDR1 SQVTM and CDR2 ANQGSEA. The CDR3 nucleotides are TGCAGCGCAGGACAGGGGCGGAACACTGAAGCTTTCTTT. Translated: CSAGQGRNTEAFF.

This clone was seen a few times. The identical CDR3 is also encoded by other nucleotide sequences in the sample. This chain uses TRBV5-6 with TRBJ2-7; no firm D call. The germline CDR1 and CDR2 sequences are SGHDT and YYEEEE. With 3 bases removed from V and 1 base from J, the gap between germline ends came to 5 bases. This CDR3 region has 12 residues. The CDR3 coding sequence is TGTGCCAGCAGCTGGGGATCCTACGAGCAGTACTTC. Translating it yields CASSWGSYEQYF.

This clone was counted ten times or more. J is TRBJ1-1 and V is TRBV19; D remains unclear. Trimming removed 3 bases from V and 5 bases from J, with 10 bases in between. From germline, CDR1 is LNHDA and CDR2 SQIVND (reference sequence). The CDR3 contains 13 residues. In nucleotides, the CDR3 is TGTGCCAGTAGTATGTCAACGGAGACTGAAGCTTTCTTT. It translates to CASSMSTETEAFF.

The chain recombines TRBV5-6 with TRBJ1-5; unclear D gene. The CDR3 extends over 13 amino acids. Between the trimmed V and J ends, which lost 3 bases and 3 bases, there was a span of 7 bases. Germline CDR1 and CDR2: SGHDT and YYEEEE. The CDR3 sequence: CASSSATNQPQHF. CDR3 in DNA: TGTGCCAGCAGCTCGGCAACCAATCAGCCCCAGCATTTT.

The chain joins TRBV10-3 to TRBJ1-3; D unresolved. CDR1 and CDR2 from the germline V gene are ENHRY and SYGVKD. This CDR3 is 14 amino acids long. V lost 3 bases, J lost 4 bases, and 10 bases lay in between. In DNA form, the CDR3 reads TGTGCCATCAGTGAACAGAGAATAGGAAACACCATATATTTT. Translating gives CAISEQRIGNTIYF.

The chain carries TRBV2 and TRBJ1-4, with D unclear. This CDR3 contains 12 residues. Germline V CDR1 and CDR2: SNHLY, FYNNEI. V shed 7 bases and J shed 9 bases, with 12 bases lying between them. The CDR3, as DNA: TGTGCCAGCATGGTTGAGACAAAAAAACTGTTTTTT. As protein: CASMVETKKLFF.

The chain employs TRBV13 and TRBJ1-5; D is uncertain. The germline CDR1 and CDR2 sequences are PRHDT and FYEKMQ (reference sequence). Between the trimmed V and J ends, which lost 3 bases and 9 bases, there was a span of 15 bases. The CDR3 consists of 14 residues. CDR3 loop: CASSFNSGAGPQHF. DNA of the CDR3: TGTGCCAGCAGCTTTAATTCGGGCGCTGGGCCCCAGCATTTT.

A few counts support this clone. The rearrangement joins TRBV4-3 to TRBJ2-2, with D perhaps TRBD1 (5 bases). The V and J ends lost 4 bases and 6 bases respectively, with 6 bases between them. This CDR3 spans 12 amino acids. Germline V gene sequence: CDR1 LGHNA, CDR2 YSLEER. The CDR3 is CASSLRAGELFF. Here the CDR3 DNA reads TGCGCCAGCAGCCTCAGGGCCGGGGAGCTGTTTTTT.

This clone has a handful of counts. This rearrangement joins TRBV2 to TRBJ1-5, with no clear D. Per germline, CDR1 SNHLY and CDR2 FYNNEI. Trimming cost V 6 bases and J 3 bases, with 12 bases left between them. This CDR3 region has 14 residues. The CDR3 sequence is CASRPTRNNQPQHF. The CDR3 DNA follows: TGTGCCAGCAGGCCGACACGGAACAATCAGCCCCAGCATTTT.

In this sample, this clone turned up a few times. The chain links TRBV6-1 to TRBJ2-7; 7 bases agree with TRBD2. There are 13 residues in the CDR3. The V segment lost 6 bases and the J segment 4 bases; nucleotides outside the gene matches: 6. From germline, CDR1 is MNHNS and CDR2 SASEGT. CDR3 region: CASRLGLLYEQYF. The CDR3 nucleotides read TGTGCCAGCAGATTGGGACTACTATACGAGCAGTACTTC.

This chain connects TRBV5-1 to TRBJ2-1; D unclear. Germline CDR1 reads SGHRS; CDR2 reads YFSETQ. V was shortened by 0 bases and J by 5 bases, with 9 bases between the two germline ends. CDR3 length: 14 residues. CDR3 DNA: TGCGCCAGCAGCTTGGGGCGAATTAACAATGAGCAGTTCTTC. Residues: CASSLGRINNEQFF.

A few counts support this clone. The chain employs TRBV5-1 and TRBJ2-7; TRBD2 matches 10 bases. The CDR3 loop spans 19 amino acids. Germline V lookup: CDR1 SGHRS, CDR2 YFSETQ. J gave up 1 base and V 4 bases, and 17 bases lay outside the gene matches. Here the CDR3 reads CASSPNLASGSFGSYEQYF. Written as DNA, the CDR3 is TGCGCCAGCAGCCCCAACCTCGCTAGCGGGAGTTTTGGTTCCTACGAGCAGTACTTC.

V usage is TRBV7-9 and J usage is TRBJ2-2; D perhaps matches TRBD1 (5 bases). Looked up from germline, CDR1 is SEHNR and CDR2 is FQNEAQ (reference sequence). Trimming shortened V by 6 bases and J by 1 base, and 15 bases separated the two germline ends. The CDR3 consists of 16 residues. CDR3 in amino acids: CASSERLGQNTGELFF. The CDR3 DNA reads TGTGCCAGCAGTGAGCGTCTCGGACAGAACACCGGGGAGCTGTTTTTT.

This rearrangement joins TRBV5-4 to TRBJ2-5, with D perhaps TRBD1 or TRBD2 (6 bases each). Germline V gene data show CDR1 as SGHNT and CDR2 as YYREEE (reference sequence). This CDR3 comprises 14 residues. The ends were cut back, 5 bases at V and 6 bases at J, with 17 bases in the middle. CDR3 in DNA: TGTGCCAGCAGTAGCTGGGGGGCTAAAAAGACCCAGTACTTC. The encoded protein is CASSSWGAKKTQYF. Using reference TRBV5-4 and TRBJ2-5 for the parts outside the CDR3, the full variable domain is ETGVTQSPTHLIKTRGQQVTLRCSSQSGHNTVSWYQQALGQGPQFIFQYYREEENGRGNFPPRFSGLQFPNYSSELNVNALELDDSALYLCASSSWGAKKTQYFGPGTRLLVL.

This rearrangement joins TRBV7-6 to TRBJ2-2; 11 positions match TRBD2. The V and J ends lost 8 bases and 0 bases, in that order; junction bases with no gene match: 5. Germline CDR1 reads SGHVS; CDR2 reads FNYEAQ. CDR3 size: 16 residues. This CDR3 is CASGGLAGANTGELFF. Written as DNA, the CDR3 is TGTGCCAGCGGCGGACTAGCGGGCGCGAACACCGGGGAGCTGTTTTTT.